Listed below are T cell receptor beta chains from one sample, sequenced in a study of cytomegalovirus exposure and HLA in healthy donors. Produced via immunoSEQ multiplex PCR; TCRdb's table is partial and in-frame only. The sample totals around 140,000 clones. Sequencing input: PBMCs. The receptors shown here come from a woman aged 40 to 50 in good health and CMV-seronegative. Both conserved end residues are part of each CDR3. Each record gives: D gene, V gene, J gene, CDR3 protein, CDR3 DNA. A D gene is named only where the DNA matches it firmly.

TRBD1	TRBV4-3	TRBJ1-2	CASSQVTVTGWYGYTF	TGCGCCAGCAGCCAAGTGACTGTGACAGGGTGGTATGGCTACACCTTC
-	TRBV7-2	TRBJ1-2	CASSLDRDYGYTF	TGTGCCAGCAGCTTAGACAGGGACTATGGCTACACCTTC
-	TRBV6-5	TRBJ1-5	CASSYRGGVQPQHF	TGTGCCAGCAGTTACCGAGGAGGCGTGCAGCCCCAGCATTTT
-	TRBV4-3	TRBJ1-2	CASSLGGGRVDGYTF	TGCGCCAGCAGCCTAGGGGGGGGGCGCGTGGATGGCTACACCTTC
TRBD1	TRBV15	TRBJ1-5	CATSRDRRSNQPQHF	TGTGCCACCAGCAGGGACAGGCGTAGCAATCAGCCCCAGCATTTT
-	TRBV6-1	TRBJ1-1	CASSDIYTEAFF	TGTGCCAGCAGCGACATATACACTGAAGCTTTCTTT
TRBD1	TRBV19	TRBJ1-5	CASSIVEDRWGQPQHF	TGTGCCAGTAGTATAGTGGAGGACAGGTGGGGTCAGCCCCAGCATTTT
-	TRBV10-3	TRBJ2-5	CAISETGQTQYF	TGTGCCATCAGTGAGACAGGGCAGACCCAGTACTTC
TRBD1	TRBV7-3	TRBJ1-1	CASGSGGSTEAFF	TGTGCCAGCGGATCAGGGGGGAGCACTGAAGCTTTCTTT
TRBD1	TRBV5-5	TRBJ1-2	CASSFGTGSNYGYTF	TGTGCCAGCAGCTTCGGGACAGGGTCTAACTATGGCTACACCTTC
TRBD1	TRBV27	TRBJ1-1	CASSNFPTGRFGAFF	TGTGCCAGCAGTAACTTCCCGACAGGGCGTTTTGGAGCTTTCTTT